This record covers a single TCR beta chain. No antigen is known for it. No base qualities exist here, and no much larger clone lies one base off it. The data originate from a study of persistence of HIV-infected CD4 T cells (dated by TCRdb to about 2020). For context, the study as a whole: The study isolated CMV- and HIV-1 Gag-responding CD4+ T cells from ART-treated individuals to examine antigen-driven clonal expansion of HIV-1-infected cells. Peripheral blood samples of up to roughly 200 mL were obtained at multiple time points, with the exception of two participants, for whom leukapheresis was performed at a single time point. Proviral sequencing was used to assess clonality among infected cells, whereas TCRbeta sequencing gauged the clonality of all cells within each sorted population. The median time the participants had spent on suppressive ART was approximately eight years. For the TCR cluster analysis across participants, 8 participants were included for CMV and 6 or 7 participants for Gag. General conclusions and limits of the study: Bulk TCR analyses could not be limited to the rare CMV-responding cells that actually contained HIV-1 proviruses. Only a small number of individuals took part in the study, and only a limited range of antigens was tested. Significantly lower TCRbeta richness was observed in CMV- and Gag-responding cells than in anti-CD3/anti-CD28-responding cells, and higher oligoclonality was observed in CMV-responding cells than in CD3/CD28-stimulated and Gag-responding cells. Degenerate expanded CDR3beta sequences were enriched in antigen-responding cells, suggesting convergent selection of CD4+ responses to CMV and Gag. Within the same sorted populations, how oligoclonal the TCRs were correlated with how oligoclonal the proviruses were.

The germline V gene supplies CDR1 SGHTA and CDR2 FQGNSA. The CDR3 sequence holds 13 residues, the cysteine and phenylalanine included. The entry retains the CDR3 DNA only, 39 bases that are in frame from base 1. Germline trimming: 2 bases from V, 7 bases from J; junction bases outside gene matches: 2. The immunoSEQ hsTCRB assay version 4, run in survey mode, was used to sequence TCRbeta repertoires from genomic DNA. For TCRbeta sequencing, genomic DNA was diluted to roughly 10 ng/uL, and up to 1 ug was used per sample. Concerning the study's data processing: TCRbeta data were analyzed in ImmunoSeq Analyzer 3.0, with diversity computed on productive nucleotide rearrangements. Using the Immunarch R package, the improved Chao index served to estimate lower-bound TCR diversity and the Gini coefficient served to estimate clonality. Different nucleotide rearrangements encoding the same CDR3beta amino acid sequence were treated as distinct clonotypes. Differential abundance analysis identified TCRbeta sequences significantly enriched in antigen-responding cells relative to anti-CD3/anti-CD28-activated cells. Using predicted peptide-MHC specificity as the basis, GLIPH2 grouped TCRs into clusters, both for each participant individually and for the merged data sets that combined participants. TCRdb re-hosts the immuneACCESS table, in-frame sequences only. Its copies lack some clones; in the studies checked, an unresolved V gene accounts for under half of them, and the cause for the rest is not known. D and trimming were read from the DNA, whereas the V and J calls and clone size are those reported in that table. A total of approximately 31,000 clones appear in this sample, roughly four fifths of them only once. 0.8% to 0.9% of the sample belongs to the ten largest clones.

The sample's treatment or condition label, decoded: suppressive antiretroviral therapy. Cells were stimulated with lysates of CMV-infected fibroblasts at 9 to 10 ug/mL. Memory CD4+ T cells that did not respond, being CD40L-negative, CD69-negative and CD45RO-high, were sorted as memory populations depleted of antigen-responding cells. HIV-1-infected adults in whom suppressive ART had been started during chronic infection were enrolled as participants. Participants had undetectable plasma HIV-1 RNA below 50 copies/mL for at least 4 years. To be included, participants needed a CD4+ T cell count above 400 cells/uL and a positive CMV serology. Before stimulation, PBMCs were isolated using density centrifugation and then depleted of CD8+ T cells. For roughly 20 hours, CD8-depleted PBMCs were stimulated with anti-CD28/CD49d costimulation, a CD40-blocking antibody, and enfuvirtide, which was added to prevent new infections. Sorting was done on either a Beckman Coulter MoFlo Legacy or an XDP sorter, and propidium iodide was used to exclude dead cells. Genomic DNA was extracted using the QIAamp DNA Mini Kit for samples with more than one million cells and using the Quick-DNA Microprep Kit for all other samples.

The V and J segments used are TRBV7-2 and TRBJ1-1; TRBD1 fits 9 bases in the junction. This receptor was obtained from an adult man with HIV who was CMV-seropositive. The input for sequencing was CD4+ T cells sorted from PBMCs after approximately 20-hour stimulation, taken from a patient who received antiretroviral therapy. The cell subset or site label on this specimen signifies: CD40L-CD69- CD45RO-high memory CD4 T cells not responding to CMV lysate. The CDR3 corresponds to CASSLWGQGEAFF. The nucleotides are TGTGCCAGCAGCTTATGGGGACAGGGTGAAGCTTTCTTT.